The clone carrying this T cell receptor (beta chain) appeared a few times. The antigen is undetermined. The data were obtained in a study of early T cells in non-severe SARS-CoV-2 infection. Whole-study context: Sequenced bulk RNA came from whole blood that was unsorted, and chains were unpaired.

Between the trimmed V and J ends, which lost 3 bases and 11 bases, there was a span of 14 bases. The CDR3 totals 14 residues. The germline V gene encodes CDR1 KGHSH and CDR2 LQKENI. Study findings and constraints: Anti-spike CD8 responses were favored by VDJdb matching, which missed private and CD4 specificities.

TCRdb re-called the 5' RACE reads through MiXCR, storing one row per CDR3 protein. The data contain approximately 89,000 distinct CDR3 sequences, over 11% of them seen just once; the ten biggest clones take up approximately 3.3%. The clonotype comes from an adult who was a healthcare worker with PCR-confirmed SARS-CoV-2 infection or an uninfected control (not recorded which). The sequenced sample consisted of whole blood. The gene calls are TRBV18 and TRBJ1-6, with D perhaps matching TRBD1 (5 bases). CDR3 bases: TGTGCCAGCTCACCTAAAACGGGGGGTACACCCCTCCACTTT. This encodes CASSPKTGGTPLHF.